This TCR beta chain originates from a study of T cells in Graves' hyperthyroidism and ophthalmopathy. Exclusion criteria comprised uncontrolled infection, other autoimmune disease, pregnancy or lactation. Germline CDR1 MNHNY, CDR2 SVGAGI (reference sequence). CDR3 size: 12 residues. The V end lost 6 bases, the J end lost 3 bases, and 6 bases lay between the germline ends. There are a few counts of this clonotype. TCR beta CDR3 sequences were amplified from RNA transcripts. HTBI primers were the set used in a first-round RT-PCR of the TCR CDR3. A single record per CDR3 protein comes from TCRdb applying MiXCR to the multiplex PCR reads. The sample lists about 700,000 distinct CDR3 sequences; less than 45% were seen once.

This chain connects TRBV6-6 to TRBJ1-3; no reliable D call. This receptor was obtained from an adult man with Graves' disease, either hyperthyroidism or ophthalmopathy (not recorded which). Source material: peripheral blood or thyroid tissue (not recorded which). DNA for the CDR3: TGTGCCAGCAGCGAACTTGGAAACACCATATATTTT. Translating gives CASSELGNTIYF.